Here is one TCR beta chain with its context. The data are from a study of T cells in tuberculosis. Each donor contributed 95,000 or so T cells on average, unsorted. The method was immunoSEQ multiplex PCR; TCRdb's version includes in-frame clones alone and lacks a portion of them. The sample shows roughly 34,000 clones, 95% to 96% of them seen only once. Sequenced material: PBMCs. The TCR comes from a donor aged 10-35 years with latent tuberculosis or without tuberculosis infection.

The CDR3 protein is CASSELVSGKRGEQYF. For the CDR3, the DNA is TGTGCCAGTAGTGAATTGGTTAGCGGGAAGCGCGGAGAGCAGTACTTC. This chain uses TRBV19 with TRBJ2-7, with 8 nucleotides matching TRBD2. CDR1 and CDR2 (germline): LNHDA, SQIVND (reference sequence). Unmatched junction bases numbered 16, after V lost 5 bases and J lost 7 bases. This CDR3 spans 16 amino acids.